The sequence of this TCR beta chain was determined in a study of cytomegalovirus exposure and HLA in healthy donors. Study details: A prior analysis found fewer than 120 million unique TCR beta sequences from 150 million to 200 million T cells. Assignment to the Caucasian-associated ancestry cluster applied to around 80% of the approximately 400 genotyped donors.

Germline V gives CDR1 SGDLS, CDR2 YYNGEE. The V end lost 3 bases, the J end lost 2 bases, and 9 bases lay between the germline ends. The CDR3 covers 14 residues. On this clone: What it recognizes is unknown.

The PCR was carried out with 60 Vbeta primers and 13 Jbeta primers. The protocol was immunoSEQ multiplex PCR, while the TCRdb copy is restricted to in-frame clones and leaves out a portion. The table lists 100,000 to 150,000 clones, 50% to 75% of them singletons. Study-level points and caveats: There were some public TCRs occurring in many donors, but most TCR sequences were rare.

The genes are TRBV9 and TRBJ2-1; D call uncertain. The clonotype comes from a woman between 40 and 50 years old in good health and CMV-seronegative. Sequenced: PBMCs. The CDR3 DNA sequence: TGTGCCAGCAGCGCCGTCGAGCCCTACAATGAGCAGTTCTTC. Residues: CASSAVEPYNEQFF.